One sample yielded the 4 T cell receptor beta chains listed below, sequenced in a study of shared clonotypes between healthy human individuals. Only in-frame clones appear in the TCRdb table, and some are missing; sequencing was by immunoSEQ multiplex PCR. The sample lists around 700,000 clones, 60% to 75% occurring once. Sequencing input: memory CD4+ T cells sorted from blood. The subset is: CD45RA-negative fraction. All receptors come from a young woman in good health.

The rearrangement uses TRBV5-1 and TRBJ2-2; D not certain. Deletions cut 3 bases from V and 6 bases from J, with 6 bases between. Germline values: CDR1 SGHRS, CDR2 YFSETQ. The CDR3 totals 12 residues. CDR3 sequence: CASSSNSGELFF. The DNA for the CDR3 is TGCGCCAGCAGCTCCAACTCCGGGGAGCTGTTTTTT.

The table lists this clone with a count of one. The chain uses TRBV5-4 and TRBJ2-4; the D call may be TRBD1 or TRBD2 (5 bases each). The CDR3 totals 12 residues. V lost 7 bases, J lost 5 bases, and 10 bases lay in between. CDR1 is SGHNT and CDR2 is YYREEE in the germline V gene (reference sequence). The CDR3: CASGGNQNIQYF. The CDR3 DNA reads TGTGCCAGCGGGGGAAATCAAAACATTCAGTACTTC.

The chain has TRBV14 and TRBJ2-5, with unresolved D. Trimming cost V 0 bases and J 2 bases, with 7 bases left between them. Germline V lookup: CDR1 SGHDN, CDR2 FVKESK. The CDR3 consists of 14 residues. As DNA, the CDR3 is TGTGCCAGCAGCCAAGATCCCAGACAAGAGACCCAGTACTTC. The encoded protein is CASSQDPRQETQYF. Together with reference TRBV14 and TRBJ2-5, the CDR3 gives the full variable domain: EAGVTQFPSHSVIEKGQTVTLRCDPISGHDNLYWYRRVMGKEIKFLLHFVKESKQDESGMPNNRFLAERTGGTYSTLKVQPAELEDSGVYFCASSQDPRQETQYFGPGTRLLVL.

This clone was observed a few times. At one end the junction does not follow the germline gene, possibly because of a read error. The chain recombines TRBV20-1 with TRBJ2-7; no reliable D call. There are 11 residues in the CDR3. CDR1 DFQATT and CDR2 SNEGSKA come from the germline V gene (reference sequence). The CDR3 here is CSANPRSGGDF. In DNA form, the CDR3 reads TGCAGTGCTAATCCCCGTAGTGGTGGAGACTTC.